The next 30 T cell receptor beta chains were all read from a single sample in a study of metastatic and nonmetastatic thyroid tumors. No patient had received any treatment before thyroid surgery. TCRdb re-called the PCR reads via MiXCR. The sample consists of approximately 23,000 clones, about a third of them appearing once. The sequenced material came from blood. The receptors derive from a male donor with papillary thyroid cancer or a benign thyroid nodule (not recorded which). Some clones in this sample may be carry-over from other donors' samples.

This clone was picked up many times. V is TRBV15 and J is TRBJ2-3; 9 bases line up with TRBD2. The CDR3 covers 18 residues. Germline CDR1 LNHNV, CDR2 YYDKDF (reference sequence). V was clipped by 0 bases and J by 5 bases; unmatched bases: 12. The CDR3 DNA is TGTGCCACCAGCAGAGATACATTGGCGGGAGGGCCCGAAGATACGCAGTATTTT. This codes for CATSRDTLAGGPEDTQYF.

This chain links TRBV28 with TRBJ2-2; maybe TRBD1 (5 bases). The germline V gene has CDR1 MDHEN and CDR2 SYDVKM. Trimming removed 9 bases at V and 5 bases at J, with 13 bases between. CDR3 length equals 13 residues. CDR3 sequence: CASAGQGTGELFF. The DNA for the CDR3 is TGTGCCAGTGCAGGCCAGGGAACCGGGGAGCTGTTTTTT.

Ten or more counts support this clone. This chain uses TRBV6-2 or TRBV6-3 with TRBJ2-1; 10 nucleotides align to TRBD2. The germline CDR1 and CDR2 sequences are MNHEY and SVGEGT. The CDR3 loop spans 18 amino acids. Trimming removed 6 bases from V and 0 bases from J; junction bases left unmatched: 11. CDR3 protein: CASRQGGASGSSYNEQFF. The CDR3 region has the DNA TGTGCCAGCAGACAGGGGGGGGCTAGCGGGAGCTCCTACAATGAGCAGTTCTTC.

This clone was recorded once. The CDR3 sequence is CASSDGTSGSYEQFF. CDR3 in DNA: TGTGCCAGCAGCGACGGGACTAGCGGGAGCTATGAGCAGTTCTTC. V is TRBV9 and J is TRBJ2-1, with TRBD2 identical over 14 bases. This CDR3 comprises 15 residues. Unmatched junction bases numbered 4, after V lost 3 bases and J lost 8 bases. Germline values: CDR1 SGDLS, CDR2 YYNGEE. Variable domain in full (rest from reference TRBV9 and TRBJ2-1): DSGVTQTPKHLITATGQRVTLRCSPRSGDLSVYWYQQSLDQGLQFLIQYYNGEERAKGNILERFSAQQFPDLHSELNLSSLELGDSALYFCASSDGTSGSYEQFFGPGTRLTVL.

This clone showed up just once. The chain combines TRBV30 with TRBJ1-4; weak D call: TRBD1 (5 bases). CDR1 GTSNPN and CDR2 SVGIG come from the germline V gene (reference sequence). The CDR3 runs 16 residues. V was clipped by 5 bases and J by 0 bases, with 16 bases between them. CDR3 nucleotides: TGTGCCTGGGGCTCAGGGAGGATGACAACTAATGAAAAACTGTTTTTT. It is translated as CAWGSGRMTTNEKLFF.

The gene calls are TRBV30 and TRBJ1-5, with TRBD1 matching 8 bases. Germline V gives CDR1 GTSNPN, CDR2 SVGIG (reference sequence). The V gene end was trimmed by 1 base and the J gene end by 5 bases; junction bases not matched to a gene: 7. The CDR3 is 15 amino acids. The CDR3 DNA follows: TGTGCCTGGAGTGGACAGGGGCGTTTTGATCAGCCCCAGCATTTT. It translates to CAWSGQGRFDQPQHF.

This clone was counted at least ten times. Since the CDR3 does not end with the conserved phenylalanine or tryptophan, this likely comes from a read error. The CDR3 spells CASSLYGHYNEQFV. The CDR3 DNA is TGTGCCAGCAGCTTATACGGGCACTACAATGAGCAGTTCGTC. The V and J genes are TRBV11-3 and TRBJ2-1; D remains ambiguous. With 2 bases removed from V and 3 bases from J, the gap between germline ends came to 8 bases. Per germline, CDR1 SGHNT and CDR2 YENEEA. CDR3 length equals 14 residues.

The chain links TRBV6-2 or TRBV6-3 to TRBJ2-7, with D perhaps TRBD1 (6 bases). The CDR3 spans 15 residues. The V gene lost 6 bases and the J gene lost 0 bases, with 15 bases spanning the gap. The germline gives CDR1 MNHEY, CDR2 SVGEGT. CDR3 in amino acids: CASRGATVSSYEQYF. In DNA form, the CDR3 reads TGTGCCAGCAGGGGGGCGACAGTTAGCTCCTACGAGCAGTACTTC.

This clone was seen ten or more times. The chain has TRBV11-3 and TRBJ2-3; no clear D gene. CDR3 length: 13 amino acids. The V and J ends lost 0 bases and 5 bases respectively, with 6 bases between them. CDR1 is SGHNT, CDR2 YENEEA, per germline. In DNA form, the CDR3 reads TGTGCCAGCAGCTTAGATCTAAGAGATACGCAGTATTTT. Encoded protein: CASSLDLRDTQYF.

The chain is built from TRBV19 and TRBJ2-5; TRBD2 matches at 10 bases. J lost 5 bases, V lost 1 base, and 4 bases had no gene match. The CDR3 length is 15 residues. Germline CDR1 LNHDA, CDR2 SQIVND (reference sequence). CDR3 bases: TGTGCCAGTAGTATAGGTAGCGGGAGGTCCGAGACCCAGTACTTC. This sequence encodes CASSIGSGRSETQYF. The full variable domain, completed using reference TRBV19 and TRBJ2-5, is DGGITQSPKYLFRKEGQNVTLSCEQNLNHDAMYWYRQDPGQGLRLIYYSQIVNDFQKGDIAEGYSVSREKKESFPLTVTSAQKNPTAFYLCASSIGSGRSETQYFGPGTRLLVL.

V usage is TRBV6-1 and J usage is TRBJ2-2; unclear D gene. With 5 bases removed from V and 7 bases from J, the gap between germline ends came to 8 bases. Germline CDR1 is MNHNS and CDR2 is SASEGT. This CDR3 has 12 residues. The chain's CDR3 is CASSRVRGELFF. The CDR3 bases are TGTGCCAGCAGTCGAGTTCGCGGGGAGCTGTTTTTT.

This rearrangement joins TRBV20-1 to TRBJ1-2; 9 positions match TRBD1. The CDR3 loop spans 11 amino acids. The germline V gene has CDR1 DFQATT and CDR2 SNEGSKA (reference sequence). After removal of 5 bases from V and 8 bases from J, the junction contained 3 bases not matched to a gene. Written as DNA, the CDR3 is TGCAGTGCTGGACAGGGGACGGGCTACACCTTC. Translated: CSAGQGTGYTF.

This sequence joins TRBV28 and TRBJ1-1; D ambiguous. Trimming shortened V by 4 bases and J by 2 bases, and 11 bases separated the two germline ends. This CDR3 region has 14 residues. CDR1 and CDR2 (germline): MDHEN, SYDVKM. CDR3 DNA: TGTGCCAGCAGTTCCTTCGGGCGCAACACTGAAGCTTTCTTT. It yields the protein CASSSFGRNTEAFF.

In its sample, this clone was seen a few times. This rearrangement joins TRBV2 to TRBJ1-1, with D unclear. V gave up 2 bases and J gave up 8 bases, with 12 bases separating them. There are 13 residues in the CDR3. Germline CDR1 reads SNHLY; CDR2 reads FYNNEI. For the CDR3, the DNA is TGTGCCAGCAGTGAAAGGCACTCGTGGGAAGCTTTCTTT. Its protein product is CASSERHSWEAFF.

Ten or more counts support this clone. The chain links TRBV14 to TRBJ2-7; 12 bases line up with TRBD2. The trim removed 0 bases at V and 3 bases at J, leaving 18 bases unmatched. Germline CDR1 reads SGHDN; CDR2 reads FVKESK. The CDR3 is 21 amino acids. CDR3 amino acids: CASSQDLNLAGGLRWGYEQYF. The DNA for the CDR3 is TGTGCCAGCAGCCAAGATCTTAATCTAGCGGGAGGGCTGCGGTGGGGCTACGAGCAGTACTTC.

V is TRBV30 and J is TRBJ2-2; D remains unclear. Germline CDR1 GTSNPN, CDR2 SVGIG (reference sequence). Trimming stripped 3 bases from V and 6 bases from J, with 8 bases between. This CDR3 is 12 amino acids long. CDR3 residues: CAWSRRAGELFF. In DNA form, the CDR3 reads TGTGCCTGGAGCAGAAGGGCCGGGGAGCTGTTTTTT. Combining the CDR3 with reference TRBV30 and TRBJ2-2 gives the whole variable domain SQTIHQWPATLVQPVGSPLSLECTVEGTSNPNLYWYRQAAGRGLQLLFYSVGIGQISSEVPQNLSASRPQDRQFILSSKKLLLSDSGFYLCAWSRRAGELFFGEGSRLTVL.

In DNA, the CDR3 is TGTGCCAGCACCCCCTCGACAGGCTTTCCCATAGTTGGCTACACCTTC. Protein: CASTPSTGFPIVGYTF. The V gene is TRBV6-2 or TRBV6-3, the J gene TRBJ1-2, with a weak D call TRBD1 (6 bases). CDR3 length: 16 amino acids. Trimming stripped 7 bases from V and 7 bases from J, with 25 bases between. Germline CDR1 is MNHEY and CDR2 is SVGEGT.

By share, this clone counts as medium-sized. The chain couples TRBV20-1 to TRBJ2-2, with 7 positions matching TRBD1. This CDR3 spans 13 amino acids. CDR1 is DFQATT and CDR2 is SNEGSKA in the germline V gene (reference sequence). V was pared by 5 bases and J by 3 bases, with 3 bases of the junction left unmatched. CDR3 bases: TGCAGTGCTCCGGGACAGTACACCGGGGAGCTGTTTTTT. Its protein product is CSAPGQYTGELFF.

CDR3 DNA: TGCAGTGCTAGTTTGGGAGGTGGCGCGAACACCGGGGAGCTGTTTTTT. This translates into CSASLGGGANTGELFF. V usage is TRBV20-1 and J usage is TRBJ2-2, with D perhaps TRBD2 (6 bases). V was cut by 3 bases and J by 0 bases, with 14 bases left in between. CDR1 and CDR2 (germline): DFQATT, SNEGSKA (reference sequence). The CDR3 length is 16 residues.

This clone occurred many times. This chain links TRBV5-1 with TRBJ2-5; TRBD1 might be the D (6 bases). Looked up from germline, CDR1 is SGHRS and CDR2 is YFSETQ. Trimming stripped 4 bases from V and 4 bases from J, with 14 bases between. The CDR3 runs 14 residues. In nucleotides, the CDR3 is TGCGCCAGCAGCGGCCCGTCAGGGGTAGAGACCCAGTACTTC. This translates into CASSGPSGVETQYF.

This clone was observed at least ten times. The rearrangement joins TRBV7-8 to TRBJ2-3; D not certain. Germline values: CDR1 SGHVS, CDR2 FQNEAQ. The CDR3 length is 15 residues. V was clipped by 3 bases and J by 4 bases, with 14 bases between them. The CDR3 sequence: CASSFSRTRPDTQYF. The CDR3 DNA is TGTGCCAGCAGCTTCTCGAGGACCCGGCCAGATACGCAGTATTTT.

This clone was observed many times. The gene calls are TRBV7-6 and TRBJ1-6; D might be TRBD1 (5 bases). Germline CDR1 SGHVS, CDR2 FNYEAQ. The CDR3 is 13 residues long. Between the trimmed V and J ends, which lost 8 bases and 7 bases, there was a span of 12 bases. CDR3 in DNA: TGTGCCAGCTCAAGGGGCGTGAATTCACCCCTCCACTTT. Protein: CASSRGVNSPLHF.

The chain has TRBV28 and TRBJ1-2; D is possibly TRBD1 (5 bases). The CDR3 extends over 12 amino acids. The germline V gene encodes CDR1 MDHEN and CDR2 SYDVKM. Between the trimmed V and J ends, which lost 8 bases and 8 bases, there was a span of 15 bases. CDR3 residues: CASGYRLSGYTF. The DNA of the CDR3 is TGTGCCAGCGGGTACAGGCTTTCCGGCTACACCTTC.

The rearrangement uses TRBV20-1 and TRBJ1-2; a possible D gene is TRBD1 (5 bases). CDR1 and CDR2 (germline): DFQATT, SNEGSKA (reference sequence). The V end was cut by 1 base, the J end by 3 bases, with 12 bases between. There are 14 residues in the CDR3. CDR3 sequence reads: CSARARERDYGYTF. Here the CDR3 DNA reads TGCAGTGCTAGAGCCAGGGAACGCGACTATGGCTACACCTTC.

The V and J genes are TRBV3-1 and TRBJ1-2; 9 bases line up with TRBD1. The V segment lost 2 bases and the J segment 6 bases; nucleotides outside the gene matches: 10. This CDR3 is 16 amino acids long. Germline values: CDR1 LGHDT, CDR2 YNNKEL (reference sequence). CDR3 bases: TGTGCCAGCAGCCAATTGGAGGGGACAGGGTTTAATGGCTACACCTTC. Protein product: CASSQLEGTGFNGYTF.

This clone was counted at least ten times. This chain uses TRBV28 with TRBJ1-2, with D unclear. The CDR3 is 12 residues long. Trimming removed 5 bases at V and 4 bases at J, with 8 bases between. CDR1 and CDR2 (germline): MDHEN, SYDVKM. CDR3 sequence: CASSHLSYGYTF. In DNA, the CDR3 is TGTGCCAGCAGTCATCTTAGCTATGGCTACACCTTC.

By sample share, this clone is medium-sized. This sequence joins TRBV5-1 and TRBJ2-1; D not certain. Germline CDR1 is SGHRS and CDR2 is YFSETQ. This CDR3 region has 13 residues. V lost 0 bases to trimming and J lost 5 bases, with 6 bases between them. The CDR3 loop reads CASSLGVNNEQFF. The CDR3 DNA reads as TGCGCCAGCAGCTTGGGTGTCAACAATGAGCAGTTCTTC.

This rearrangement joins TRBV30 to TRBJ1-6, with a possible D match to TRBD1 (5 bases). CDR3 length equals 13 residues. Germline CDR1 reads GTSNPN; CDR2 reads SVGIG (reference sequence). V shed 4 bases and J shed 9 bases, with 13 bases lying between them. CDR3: CAWNRQSGSPLHF. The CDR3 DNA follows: TGTGCCTGGAATAGACAGAGCGGTTCACCCCTCCACTTT.

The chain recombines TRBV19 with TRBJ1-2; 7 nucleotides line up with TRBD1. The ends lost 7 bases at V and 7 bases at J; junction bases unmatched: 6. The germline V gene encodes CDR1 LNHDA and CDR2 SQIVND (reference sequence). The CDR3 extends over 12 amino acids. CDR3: CASTLTGSGYTF. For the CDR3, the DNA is TGTGCCAGTACTTTGACAGGGTCTGGCTACACCTTC.

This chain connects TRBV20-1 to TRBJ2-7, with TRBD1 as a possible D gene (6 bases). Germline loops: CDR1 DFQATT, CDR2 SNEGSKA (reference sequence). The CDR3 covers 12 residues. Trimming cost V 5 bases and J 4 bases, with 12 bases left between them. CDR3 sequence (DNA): TGCAGTGCTGCGCAGGGGACGTACGAGCAGTACTTC. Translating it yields CSAAQGTYEQYF.